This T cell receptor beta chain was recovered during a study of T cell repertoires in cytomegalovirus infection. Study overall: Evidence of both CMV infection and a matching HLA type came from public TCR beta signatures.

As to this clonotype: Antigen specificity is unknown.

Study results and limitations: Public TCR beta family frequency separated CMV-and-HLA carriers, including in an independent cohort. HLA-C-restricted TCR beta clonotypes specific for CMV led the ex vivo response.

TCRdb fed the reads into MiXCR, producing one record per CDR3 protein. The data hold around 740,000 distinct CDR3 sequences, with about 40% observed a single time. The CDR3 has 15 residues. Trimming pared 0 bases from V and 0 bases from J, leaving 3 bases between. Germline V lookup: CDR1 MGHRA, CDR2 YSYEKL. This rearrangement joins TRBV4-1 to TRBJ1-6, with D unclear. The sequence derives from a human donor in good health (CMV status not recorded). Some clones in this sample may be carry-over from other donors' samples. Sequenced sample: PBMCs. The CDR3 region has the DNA TGCGCCAGCAGCCAAGAGAGCTCCTATAATTCACCCCTCCACTTT. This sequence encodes CASSQESSYNSPLHF.